The T cell receptor (beta chain) described here comes from a study of T cell repertoires in aging, cancer and after chemotherapy. As for the study in general: Repeat sampling of healthy donors over several months to years showed clear clonal overlap. Study findings and constraints: Rebound thymic output was suggested by rising median generation probability during chemotherapy in each cancer cohort.

TCR beta rearrangements were amplified from peripheral blood genomic DNA. This clonotype was recorded a few times. Its antigen is not identified. Multiplex touch-down PCR with TRB-A/B primers amplified rearranged V-D-J TRB sequences. TCRdb independently ran MiXCR on the multiplex PCR reads; one entry per CDR3 protein. The sample lists some 14,000 distinct CDR3 sequences; under 30% were seen once. Germline V gene data show CDR1 as SGHDT and CDR2 as YYEEEE. The CDR3 totals 14 residues. The V end was cut by 0 bases, the J end by 6 bases, with 13 bases between. The clonotype comes from a human donor in good health. The gene calls are TRBV5-6 and TRBJ2-7, with D possibly being TRBD1 (5 bases). Input material: blood. The CDR3 is CASSLDTGPVEQYF. CDR3 in DNA: TGTGCCAGCAGCTTGGATACAGGTCCAGTCGAGCAGTACTTC.